The 32 T cell receptor beta chains presented below share a single source sample, sequenced in a study of regulatory T cells in long-lasting Graves disease. The time point: persistent/refractory GD, antithyroid drugs over 5 years with positive TRAb. With RNA extracted from PBMCs as input, the TCR library was made. Sequencing libraries for TCR beta were prepared with iRepertoire HTBI primers and Arm-PCR of CDR3 regions. TCRdb re-derived calls from the multiplex PCR reads in MiXCR, one entry per CDR3 protein. Among over 450,000 distinct CDR3 sequences listed, under 25% were seen once. This sample comprised peripheral blood mononuclear cells (PBMCs), obtained when the disease was refractory, from a patient treated with antithyroid drugs. The source is a female donor with Graves disease.

This chain links TRBV28 with TRBJ2-1; D ambiguous. This CDR3 region has 13 residues. Trimming stripped 7 bases from V and 4 bases from J, with 11 bases between. The germline V gene encodes CDR1 MDHEN and CDR2 SYDVKM. CDR3 protein: CASTITGYNEQFF. Here the CDR3 DNA reads TGTGCCAGCACTATAACGGGTTACAATGAGCAGTTCTTC.

This clonotype was observed at least ten times. V and J are TRBV28 and TRBJ2-7; 10 positions agree with TRBD1. CDR1 MDHEN and CDR2 SYDVKM come from the germline V gene. The CDR3 extends over 13 amino acids. V was clipped by 7 bases and J by 5 bases; unmatched bases: 5. CDR3 bases: TGTGCCAGCATAGTGGACAGGGGGAACGAGCAGTACTTC. This codes for CASIVDRGNEQYF. The variable domain in full, with the rest retrieved from reference TRBV28 and TRBJ2-7, is DVKVTQSSRYLVKRTGEKVFLECVQDMDHENMFWYRQDPGLGLRLIYFSYDVKMKEKGDIPEGYSVSREKKERFSLILESASTNQTSMYLCASIVDRGNEQYFGPGTRLTVT.

This clonotype was detected ten times or more. V usage is TRBV29-1 and J usage is TRBJ1-1; D not resolved. CDR3 length equals 14 residues. In germline, CDR1 is SQVTM, CDR2 ANQGSEA. Trimming shortened V by 4 bases and J by 1 base, and 13 bases separated the two germline ends. CDR3 DNA: TGCAGCGTTGCCCGACTCGGGGAGAACACTGAAGCTTTCTTT. This gives the protein CSVARLGENTEAFF.

V and J are TRBV30 and TRBJ1-5; 7 bases are a match to TRBD1. The CDR3 spans 14 residues. The junction had 10 bases not matched to a gene; V was cut back by 7 bases and J by 4 bases. Germline CDR1 and CDR2: GTSNPN and SVGIG (reference sequence). The CDR3 protein is CALTAGGSNQPQHF. The CDR3 DNA sequence: TGTGCCTTGACGGCAGGGGGAAGTAATCAGCCCCAGCATTTT.

The chain has TRBV28 and TRBJ1-5, with D unclear. CDR1 is MDHEN, CDR2 SYDVKM, per germline. The CDR3 has 14 residues. V was clipped by 6 bases and J by 0 bases, with 9 bases between them. The CDR3 reads CASSDVFSNQPQHF. The CDR3 DNA reads TGTGCCAGCAGCGACGTCTTTAGCAATCAGCCCCAGCATTTT. The complete variable domain, with remaining parts taken from reference TRBV28 and TRBJ1-5, reads DVKVTQSSRYLVKRTGEKVFLECVQDMDHENMFWYRQDPGLGLRLIYFSYDVKMKEKGDIPEGYSVSREKKERFSLILESASTNQTSMYLCASSDVFSNQPQHFGDGTRLSIL.

In DNA, the CDR3 is TGTGCCAGCAGCACCACAGGGTTTAACACTGAAGCTTTCTTT. Protein: CASSTTGFNTEAFF. The V gene is TRBV5-5, the J gene TRBJ1-1; tentative D call: TRBD1 (6 bases). The V gene's germline CDR1 is SGHKS and CDR2 YYEKEE (reference sequence). This CDR3 is built from 14 residues. Trimming removed 4 bases at V and 2 bases at J, with 12 bases between.

This clonotype was counted only a few times. The V gene is TRBV7-9, the J gene TRBJ1-1; unclear D gene. There are 12 residues in the CDR3. Germline loops: CDR1 SEHNR, CDR2 FQNEAQ (reference sequence). V lost 4 bases, J lost 7 bases, and 10 bases lay in between. CDR3 loop: CASSSPGFEAFF. For the CDR3, the DNA is TGTGCCAGCAGCTCCCCGGGATTTGAAGCTTTCTTT.

The V and J genes are TRBV29-1 and TRBJ1-2; TRBD1 aligns across 10 bases. V shed 6 bases and J 7 bases; nucleotides not matched to a gene: 8. In germline, CDR1 is SQVTM, CDR2 ANQGSEA. The length of the CDR3 is 13 residues. The DNA of the CDR3 is TGCAGCGTACCGGGACAGGGGTCGATTGGCTACACCTTC. Protein product: CSVPGQGSIGYTF.

V and J are TRBV6-1 and TRBJ1-3; D unresolved. The germline CDR1 and CDR2 sequences are MNHNS and SASEGT. The CDR3 totals 16 residues. Trimming cost V 1 base and J 1 base, with 11 bases left between them. The CDR3 coding sequence is TGTGCCAGCAGTGAAGGATGGGGATTTTCTGGAAACACCATATATTTT. Its translation: CASSEGWGFSGNTIYF.

This clonotype was detected ten times or more. The chain carries TRBV28 and TRBJ1-2; TRBD1 aligns across 7 bases. Germline CDR1 and CDR2: MDHEN and SYDVKM. CDR3 size: 16 residues. V lost 7 bases and J lost 4; bases outside the gene matches: 15. CDR3 loop: CASTTGVAGGVYGYTF. The CDR3 DNA sequence: TGTGCCAGCACCACAGGGGTCGCCGGTGGAGTCTATGGCTACACCTTC.

The chain recombines TRBV2 with TRBJ2-1; perhaps TRBD2 as D (5 bases). This CDR3 has 14 residues. V shed 2 bases and J shed 13 bases, with 18 bases lying between them. The germline CDR1 and CDR2 sequences are SNHLY and FYNNEI. This CDR3 is CASSEFQMDSTQFF. The CDR3 DNA is TGTGCCAGCAGTGAATTTCAAATGGACTCCACTCAGTTCTTC.

Worth noting for this clonotype: This may be a read error, as it is one base from a much larger clone. The chain has TRBV12-3 or TRBV12-4 and TRBJ1-2; unclear D gene. The CDR3 has 12 residues. V lost 0 bases and J lost 13, with 12 bases in between. The chain's CDR3 is CASSLAPTDTTF. The CDR3 region has the DNA TGTGCCAGCAGTTTAGCGCCGACCGACACCACCTTC.

This chain joins TRBV9 and TRBJ2-7, with 12 nucleotides matching TRBD2. The CDR3 spans 16 residues. Germline CDR1 SGDLS, CDR2 YYNGEE. The junction had 4 bases not matched to a gene; V was cut back by 0 bases and J by 3 bases. CDR3 bases: TGTGCCAGCAGCGTAGGCAGACTAGCGGGAGTCTACGAGCAGTACTTC. The encoded protein is CASSVGRLAGVYEQYF.

The chain links TRBV2 to TRBJ1-6; the D gene is possibly TRBD1 (5 bases). CDR3 length equals 13 residues. Between the trimmed V and J ends, which lost 3 bases and 5 bases, there was a span of 5 bases. Germline CDR1 and CDR2: SNHLY and FYNNEI. CDR3 DNA sequence: TGTGCCAGCAGTGAGGGGCATAATTCACCCCTCCACTTT. Its protein is CASSEGHNSPLHF.

This clonotype was counted at least ten times. The V call is TRBV27, the J call TRBJ1-2; 7 bases map to TRBD1. CDR1 is MNHEY, CDR2 SMNVEV, per germline (reference sequence). This CDR3 is 15 amino acids long. V gave up 6 bases and J gave up 8 bases; unmatched junction bases: 15. CDR3 amino acids: CASSYNDRALRGYTF. DNA of the CDR3: TGTGCCAGCAGCTACAATGACAGGGCCCTTCGGGGCTACACCTTC.

This clonotype was detected a few times. DNA of the CDR3: TGTGCCAGCAGCCTCGGGCGGCGGGGTGAAAAACTGTTTTTT. Translating gives CASSLGRRGEKLFF. The chain couples TRBV7-2 to TRBJ1-4; no reliable D call. V was trimmed by 5 bases and J by 7 bases, leaving 14 bases between them. In germline, CDR1 is SGHTA, CDR2 FQGNSA. The CDR3 runs to 14 residues.

This clonotype was counted a few times. This chain joins TRBV6-1 and TRBJ1-1, with D possibly being TRBD1 (5 bases). The CDR3 length is 13 residues. Germline V CDR1 and CDR2: MNHNS, SASEGT. With 6 bases removed from V and 3 bases from J, the gap between germline ends came to 11 bases. DNA for the CDR3: TGTGCCAGCAGCCCCCTCAGGGACACTGAAGCTTTCTTT. Translating it yields CASSPLRDTEAFF.

The V gene is TRBV5-6, the J gene TRBJ1-2; D gene unclear. CDR1 is SGHDT and CDR2 is YYEEEE in the germline V gene. This CDR3 has 15 amino acids. Between the trimmed V and J ends, which lost 5 bases and 2 bases, there was a span of 16 bases. CDR3 amino acids: CASSSLGRINYGYTF. The CDR3 DNA sequence: TGTGCCAGCAGTTCTCTTGGACGGATCAACTATGGCTACACCTTC.

This clonotype was detected many times. The V call is TRBV28, the J call TRBJ2-5; D is ambiguous. This CDR3 has 12 amino acids. Germline CDR1 is MDHEN and CDR2 is SYDVKM. Trimming took off 3 bases at V and 6 bases at J, with 8 bases between the two ends. The CDR3 loop reads CASSFGRKTQYF. CDR3 sequence (DNA): TGTGCCAGCAGTTTCGGCAGGAAGACCCAGTACTTC.

This clonotype was seen many times. The J gene is TRBJ2-5, the V gene TRBV11-2; tentative D call: TRBD2 (6 bases). CDR1 SGHAT and CDR2 FQNNGV come from the germline V gene. V lost 1 base and J 4 bases, leaving 10 bases between the germline ends. The CDR3 sequence is 14 residues long. CDR3: CASSLGVGGETQYF. The CDR3 DNA reads TGTGCCAGCAGCTTAGGCGTGGGGGGAGAGACCCAGTACTTC.

To note about this clonotype: An end of the junction differs from the germline gene, which may be a read error. This chain links TRBV6-1 with TRBJ2-7; the D gene is possibly TRBD1 (6 bases). The CDR3 covers 15 residues. Germline V gene sequence: CDR1 MNHNS, CDR2 SASEGT. The CDR3 nucleotides read TGCGCCAGCAGCAGGGGAGCTGAGAGCTCCTACGAGCAGTACTTC. Amino acids: CASSRGAESSYEQYF.

This clonotype appeared a few times. The chain joins TRBV7-9 to TRBJ2-1, with no clear D. This CDR3 contains 13 residues. With 0 bases removed from V and 10 bases from J, the gap between germline ends came to 10 bases. Germline CDR1 and CDR2: SEHNR and FQNEAQ (reference sequence). In nucleotides, the CDR3 is TGTGCCAGCAGCTTAGCCCCGACAAGGGAGCAGTTCTTC. The encoded protein is CASSLAPTREQFF. Full variable domain (remainder filled in from reference TRBV7-9 and TRBJ2-1): DTGVSQNPRHKITKRGQNVTFRCDPISEHNRLYWYRQTLGQGPEFLTYFQNEAQLEKSRLLSDRFSAERPKGSFSTLEIQRTEQGDSAMYLCASSLAPTREQFFGPGTRLTVL.

This clonotype was found a few times. The rearrangement uses TRBV4-2 and TRBJ2-3, with 12 bases matching TRBD1. CDR3 length: 17 amino acids. Germline-derived CDR1 and CDR2 are LGHNA and YNFKEQ. J lost 4 bases, V lost 0 bases, and 5 bases had no gene match. CDR3 region: CASSQEGGTGGSDTQYF. The CDR3 DNA reads TGTGCCAGCAGCCAAGAGGGAGGGACAGGGGGCTCAGATACGCAGTATTTT.

This clonotype came up a few times. The rearrangement uses TRBV28 and TRBJ2-2; D not certain. Trimming shortened V by 5 bases and J by 5 bases, and 15 bases separated the two germline ends. Germline V gene sequence: CDR1 MDHEN, CDR2 SYDVKM. This CDR3 comprises 15 residues. The CDR3 DNA sequence: TGTGCCAGCAGTCCCCGGTGGGTTAGAACCGGGGAGCTGTTTTTT. Translating it yields CASSPRWVRTGELFF.

This chain connects TRBV6-1 to TRBJ1-5; 8 nucleotides align to TRBD1. Germline values: CDR1 MNHNS, CDR2 SASEGT. This CDR3 is built from 13 residues. The trim removed 10 bases at V and 2 bases at J, leaving 4 bases unmatched. Here the CDR3 DNA reads TGTGCCATTGACAGGGGCGGCAATCAGCCCCAGCATTTT. As protein: CAIDRGGNQPQHF.

This clonotype has ten or more counts. The rearrangement joins TRBV11-1 to TRBJ2-7; D is uncertain. Trimming cost V 6 bases and J 3 bases, with 12 bases left between them. Germline V lookup: CDR1 SGHAT, CDR2 FQDESV (reference sequence). The CDR3 sequence is 13 residues long. The CDR3 spells CASRSRRSYEQYF. The DNA for the CDR3 is TGTGCCAGCAGGTCCCGACGCAGCTACGAGCAGTACTTC.

This clonotype was detected ten times or more. This chain joins TRBV12-3 or TRBV12-4 and TRBJ1-1; D is possibly TRBD1 (6 bases). This CDR3 spans 14 amino acids. Trimming removed 6 bases at V and 2 bases at J, with 13 bases between. CDR3 sequence (DNA): TGTGCCAGCAGGATGGGGACACCAAACACTGAAGCTTTCTTT. Translated, it gives CASRMGTPNTEAFF.

This clonotype occurred many times. The chain is built from TRBV2 and TRBJ1-1; no reliable D call. The length of the CDR3 is 13 residues. The V gene's germline CDR1 is SNHLY and CDR2 FYNNEI. V was clipped by 6 bases and J by 5 bases, with 13 bases between them. The CDR3 spells CASSGDIFTEAFF. The CDR3, as DNA: TGTGCCAGCAGCGGCGACATCTTTACTGAAGCTTTCTTT.

This clonotype has ten or more counts. V and J are TRBV5-1 and TRBJ1-2, with 11 nucleotides matching TRBD1. CDR3 length: 16 amino acids. J lost 4 bases, V lost 4 bases, and 9 bases had no gene match. Germline V gene lookup returns CDR1 SGHRS and CDR2 YFSETQ. The CDR3 here is CASSTRTGGVGYGYTF. CDR3 sequence (DNA): TGCGCCAGCAGCACCCGGACAGGGGGCGTCGGCTATGGCTACACCTTC.

This chain joins TRBV19 and TRBJ1-4; tentatively, D is TRBD1 (6 bases). This CDR3 has 15 amino acids. The V and J ends lost 1 base and 4 bases respectively, with 10 bases between them. Per germline, CDR1 LNHDA and CDR2 SQIVND (reference sequence). The CDR3 DNA sequence: TGTGCCAGTAGTATAGCTCAGGGGTATAATGAAAAACTGTTTTTT. Amino acids: CASSIAQGYNEKLFF. The whole variable domain, remainder taken from reference TRBV19 and TRBJ1-4, is DGGITQSPKYLFRKEGQNVTLSCEQNLNHDAMYWYRQDPGQGLRLIYYSQIVNDFQKGDIAEGYSVSREKKESFPLTVTSAQKNPTAFYLCASSIAQGYNEKLFFGSGTQLSVL.

This clonotype was seen at least ten times. V gene TRBV19 combines with J gene TRBJ2-7; D is unclear. CDR3 length: 14 residues. CDR1 is LNHDA and CDR2 is SQIVND in the germline V gene (reference sequence). V was pared by 3 bases and J by 2 bases, with 11 bases between. CDR3 sequence: CASSIGQSAYEQYF. The CDR3 DNA is TGTGCCAGTAGTATTGGTCAATCGGCCTACGAGCAGTACTTC.

The CDR3 DNA follows: TGTGCCGGCTGGGACAGGCACTACGAGCAGTACTTC. Protein: CAGWDRHYEQYF. This sequence joins TRBV30 and TRBJ2-7; TRBD1 matches at 8 bases. The germline V gene encodes CDR1 GTSNPN and CDR2 SVGIG (reference sequence). This CDR3 spans 12 amino acids. V lost 8 bases, J lost 3 bases, and 6 bases stayed unmatched.